Shown below are 25 T cell receptor beta chains from a single sample sequenced in a study of spatial heterogeneity in lung cancer. Study-level points and caveats: The study found that expanded intratumoral alpha and beta TCR counts tracked tumor mutation counts.

Their antigens remain unidentified. Time point noted: sample taken at primary tumor resection. One entry per CDR3 protein results from TCRdb running MiXCR on the 5' RACE reads. The sample contains around 100,000 distinct CDR3 sequences, approximately 4% of which appear only once. Sequenced material: lung tumor tissue, taken at surgery. The receptor source for this set is a male donor with early-stage non-small cell lung cancer.

This clonotype appeared a few times. The V gene is TRBV29-1, the J gene TRBJ2-7; the match to TRBD1 covers 12 bases. CDR3 length equals 14 residues. Per the germline V gene, CDR1 is SQVTM and CDR2 is ANQGSEA. V was clipped by 4 bases and J by 7 bases; unmatched bases: 8. DNA for the CDR3: TGCAGCGTTGTAGTGGGACAGGGGGCAAATGAGCAGTACTTC. It yields the protein CSVVVGQGANEQYF.

Ten or more counts support this clonotype. This chain uses TRBV20-1 with TRBJ2-7; D remains ambiguous. With 0 bases removed from V and 3 bases from J, the gap between germline ends came to 3 bases. Germline V gene data show CDR1 as DFQATT and CDR2 as SNEGSKA (reference sequence). This CDR3 contains 11 residues. CDR3 loop: CSARDHYEQYF. For the CDR3, the DNA is TGCAGTGCTAGAGATCACTACGAGCAGTACTTC.

This clonotype was seen many times. The chain combines TRBV7-2 with TRBJ2-4, with TRBD2 matching 10 bases. The CDR3 has 19 amino acids. CDR1 and CDR2 (germline): SGHTA, FQGNSA. V gave up 0 bases and J gave up 3 bases; unmatched junction bases: 11. CDR3: CASSLASLAGVFVKNIQYF. CDR3 in DNA: TGTGCCAGCAGCTTAGCTTCTCTAGCGGGAGTTTTTGTCAAAAACATTCAGTACTTC.

In its sample, this clonotype was seen many times. The chain couples TRBV4-1 to TRBJ2-1, with a weak D call TRBD2 (6 bases). Per the germline V gene, CDR1 is MGHRA and CDR2 is YSYEKL. There are 14 residues in the CDR3. V lost 2 bases and J 5 bases, leaving 10 bases between the germline ends. CDR3 sequence (DNA): TGCGCCAGCAGCCAACTTACTAGCAACAATGAGCAGTTCTTC. As protein: CASSQLTSNNEQFF.

The V and J genes are TRBV12-3 or TRBV12-4 and TRBJ1-5; D is uncertain. The V gene lost 3 bases and the J gene lost 6 bases, with 15 bases spanning the gap. The CDR3 spans 15 residues. The CDR3 loop is CASSLKGLPAQPQHF. CDR3 in DNA: TGTGCCAGCAGTTTGAAAGGCCTCCCGGCTCAGCCCCAGCATTTT.

This clonotype has ten or more counts. V is TRBV20-1 and J is TRBJ1-6, with D unresolved. The CDR3 extends over 12 amino acids. The ends were cut back, 3 bases at V and 10 bases at J, with 10 bases in the middle. Germline V gene lookup returns CDR1 DFQATT and CDR2 SNEGSKA (reference sequence). The CDR3 region is CSASDGESPLHF. The CDR3 nucleotides are TGCAGTGCTAGTGACGGAGAATCACCCCTCCACTTT.

In this sample, this clonotype turned up many times. The V call is TRBV29-1, the J call TRBJ2-1; D gene unclear. This CDR3 region has 11 residues. V was pared by 5 bases and J by 7 bases, with 9 bases between. Germline V lookup: CDR1 SQVTM, CDR2 ANQGSEA. The CDR3 here is CSVLSRNEQFF. CDR3 nucleotide sequence: TGCAGCGTTTTGTCAAGGAATGAGCAGTTCTTC.

The rearrangement uses TRBV5-1 and TRBJ2-7; 9 bases agree with TRBD1. Germline-derived CDR1 and CDR2 are SGHRS and YFSETQ. CDR3 length equals 15 residues. V was clipped by 0 bases and J by 4 bases; unmatched bases: 5. The CDR3, as DNA: TGCGCCAGCAGCTTGGAAGGACAGGGGTGGTACGAGCAGTACTTC. It is translated as CASSLEGQGWYEQYF.

At least ten counts were recorded for this clonotype. This sequence joins TRBV4-1 and TRBJ1-2, with unresolved D. This CDR3 contains 13 residues. Germline loops: CDR1 MGHRA, CDR2 YSYEKL. Trimming took off 1 base at V and 7 bases at J, with 10 bases between the two ends. Here the CDR3 reads CASSQGLAGGYTF. The CDR3 DNA reads TGCGCCAGCAGCCAAGGATTGGCAGGTGGCTACACCTTC.

In its sample, this clonotype was seen many times. The chain recombines TRBV7-9 with TRBJ1-2; a possible D gene is TRBD1 (5 bases). Germline V CDR1 and CDR2: SEHNR, FQNEAQ (reference sequence). CDR3 length: 10 amino acids. Trimming stripped 8 bases from V and 13 bases from J, with 14 bases between. The CDR3: CASRGGVPTF. The CDR3 nucleotides read TGTGCCAGCCGCGGGGGAGTTCCCACCTTC. Filled out from reference TRBV7-9 and TRBJ1-2, the complete variable domain reads DTGVSQNPRHKITKRGQNVTFRCDPISEHNRLYWYRQTLGQGPEFLTYFQNEAQLEKSRLLSDRFSAERPKGSFSTLEIQRTEQGDSAMYLCASRGGVPTFGSGTRLTVV.

This clonotype was found many times. V usage is TRBV7-2 and J usage is TRBJ2-5; 7 nucleotides match TRBD2. The CDR3 consists of 14 residues. Per germline, CDR1 SGHTA and CDR2 FQGNSA. The J segment lost 6 bases and the V segment lost 4 bases, leaving 8 bases of the junction unmatched. This chain's CDR3 is CASSWAGVRQTQYF. The CDR3, as DNA: TGTGCCAGCAGCTGGGCGGGAGTTCGGCAGACCCAGTACTTC.

This clonotype was seen only a few times. This chain joins TRBV5-1 and TRBJ1-3; TRBD1 is a possible D gene (6 bases). The germline V and J ends were trimmed by 1 base and 15 bases, with 11 bases remaining between them. CDR3 length: 11 residues. Per germline, CDR1 SGHRS and CDR2 YFSETQ. The CDR3 here is CASSLRGHPYF. The CDR3 coding sequence is TGCGCCAGCAGCTTGCGGGGACACCCATATTTT.

This clonotype has ten or more counts. V is TRBV20-1 and J is TRBJ2-7, with 7 bases identical to TRBD2. Germline assignment: CDR1 DFQATT and CDR2 SNEGSKA (reference sequence). The CDR3 runs 14 residues. With V trimmed by 3 bases and J by 1 base, 6 bases remained unmatched. DNA for the CDR3: TGCAGTGCTAGGTGGGAGGGTATTTCCTACGAGCAGTACTTC. It specifies CSARWEGISYEQYF.

This clonotype was picked up many times. The chain employs TRBV4-2 and TRBJ1-2, with 9 bases identical to TRBD1. CDR1 LGHNA and CDR2 YNFKEQ come from the germline V gene. This CDR3 has 15 amino acids. V lost 1 base to trimming and J lost 8 bases; unmatched junction nucleotides: 8. The CDR3 sequence: CASSQGTGGFLGYTF. Here the CDR3 DNA reads TGTGCCAGCAGCCAAGGAACAGGGGGCTTTCTCGGCTACACCTTC.

The chain joins TRBV7-9 to TRBJ2-1; 8 nucleotides align to TRBD1. Germline values: CDR1 SEHNR, CDR2 FQNEAQ (reference sequence). V lost 5 bases to trimming and J lost 6 bases; unmatched junction nucleotides: 12. The length of the CDR3 is 16 residues. The CDR3 DNA is TGTGCCAGCAGCAAGGGACAGGTCAATGTCCCCAATGAGCAGTTCTTC. It codes for CASSKGQVNVPNEQFF.

This clonotype was detected many times. The chain is built from TRBV20-1 and TRBJ2-3; no reliable D call. The germline CDR1 and CDR2 sequences are DFQATT and SNEGSKA (reference sequence). V was trimmed by 8 bases and J by 6 bases, leaving 18 bases between them. This CDR3 has 13 amino acids. The CDR3 reads CSTSRTVRDTQYF. CDR3 in DNA: TGCAGTACAAGTCGGACCGTCAGGGATACGCAGTATTTT.

This clonotype came up many times. The V call is TRBV5-6, the J call TRBJ1-5; the match to TRBD1 covers 7 bases. Looked up from germline, CDR1 is SGHDT and CDR2 is YYEEEE. This CDR3 spans 14 amino acids. The junction had 4 bases not matched to a gene; V was cut back by 5 bases and J by 2 bases. CDR3 DNA sequence: TGTGCCAGCAGTTACAGGGGTCGCAATCAGCCCCAGCATTTT. The encoded protein is CASSYRGRNQPQHF.

This clonotype was counted many times. The chain combines TRBV7-9 with TRBJ1-1, with D hard to call. V shed 5 bases and J shed 1 base, with 11 bases lying between them. CDR1 is SEHNR and CDR2 is FQNEAQ in the germline V gene (reference sequence). This CDR3 region has 14 residues. The CDR3 reads CASSLRQANTEAFF. In nucleotides, the CDR3 is TGTGCCAGCAGCCTCCGACAAGCGAACACTGAAGCTTTCTTT.

V usage is TRBV19 and J usage is TRBJ2-1; 7 bases match TRBD1. Unmatched junction bases numbered 6, after V lost 3 bases and J lost 4 bases. Germline V gene data show CDR1 as LNHDA and CDR2 as SQIVND (reference sequence). The CDR3 has 15 amino acids. CDR3 nucleotide sequence: TGTGCCAGTAGTATTCAAGGGGGACAGTACAATGAGCAGTTCTTC. It encodes CASSIQGGQYNEQFF.

This clonotype was counted ten times or more. The V gene is TRBV20-1, the J gene TRBJ2-2; the D gene is possibly TRBD2 (6 bases). The CDR3 spans 14 residues. The germline CDR1 and CDR2 sequences are DFQATT and SNEGSKA (reference sequence). The ends were cut back, 1 base at V and 5 bases at J, with 11 bases in the middle. For the CDR3, the DNA is TGCAGTGCTAGAGCGGGAGTCCTTACCGGGGAGCTGTTTTTT. Translated: CSARAGVLTGELFF.

This clonotype was counted ten times or more. V gene TRBV7-8 combines with J gene TRBJ2-1; 7 positions match TRBD1. Germline V gene data show CDR1 as SGHVS and CDR2 as FQNEAQ. V trimming: 1 base; J trimming: 7 bases; junction bases outside the gene matches: 4. The CDR3 is made up of 14 amino acids. The CDR3 DNA reads as TGTGCCAGCAGCTTAGGACAGGGTGGGAATGAGCAGTTCTTC. Translation: CASSLGQGGNEQFF.

There are a few counts of this clonotype. CDR3: CSASIPRGLSGTQYF. The CDR3 DNA sequence: TGCAGTGCTAGTATCCCCAGGGGGCTATCTGGGACCCAGTACTTC. The chain is built from TRBV20-1 and TRBJ2-5, with TRBD1 matching 8 bases. The CDR3 covers 15 residues. Trimming removed 3 bases from V and 7 bases from J; junction bases left unmatched: 13. CDR1 and CDR2 from the germline V gene are DFQATT and SNEGSKA (reference sequence).

This clonotype has ten or more counts. This chain joins TRBV5-1 and TRBJ1-1; D not resolved. V gave up 4 bases and J gave up 10 bases, with 17 bases separating them. The V gene's germline CDR1 is SGHRS and CDR2 YFSETQ. CDR3 length equals 13 residues. For the CDR3, the DNA is TGCGCCAGCAGCCCTGACGGACCGTTGTCAGCTTTCTTT. Protein sequence: CASSPDGPLSAFF. Full variable domain (remainder filled in from reference TRBV5-1 and TRBJ1-1): KAGVTQTPRYLIKTRGQQVTLSCSPISGHRSVSWYQQTPGQGLQFLFEYFSETQRNKGNFPGRFSGRQFSNSRSEMNVSTLELGDSALYLCASSPDGPLSAFFGQGTRLTVV.

The gene calls are TRBV10-3 and TRBJ2-7; 10 nucleotides line up with TRBD1. Germline V gene sequence: CDR1 ENHRY, CDR2 SYGVKD. The CDR3 has 14 residues. V lost 2 bases and J lost 6; bases outside the gene matches: 4. For the CDR3, the DNA is TGTGCCATCAGTGAGAGACAGGGGGCGGGCGAGCAGTACTTC. This gives the protein CAISERQGAGEQYF.

This clonotype was recorded a few times. The V gene is TRBV7-6, the J gene TRBJ1-2; D is possibly TRBD1 (5 bases). Germline V gene sequence: CDR1 SGHVS, CDR2 FNYEAQ. The ends were cut back, 1 base at V and 4 bases at J, with 13 bases in the middle. This CDR3 spans 15 amino acids. CDR3 region: CASSLGQGSGYGYTF. The CDR3 DNA follows: TGTGCCAGCAGCTTAGGGCAGGGCAGCGGCTATGGCTACACCTTC. The whole variable domain, remainder taken from reference TRBV7-6 and TRBJ1-2, is GAGVSQSPRYKVTKRGQDVALRCDPISGHVSLYWYRQALGQGPEFLTYFNYEAQQDKSGLPNDRFSAERPEGSISTLTIQRTEQRDSAMYRCASSLGQGSGYGYTFGSGTRLTVV.